Each of the 5 T cell receptor beta chains below was sequenced from the same sample in a study of a mutant IDH1 vaccine in newly diagnosed glioma. The data were produced by immunoSEQ multiplex PCR, yet TCRdb's version contains in-frame clones alone and is incomplete. The sample holds about 85,000 clones, under 90% seen once. No antigen is known for these receptors. Regarding time point: week 47, end of study. Vaccination comprised doses that each held 300 ug of mutant IDH1 20-mer peptide, plus topical imiquimod. The sequencing used PBMCs, collected from a glioma patient whose treatment included an IDH1 peptide vaccine. These receptors all stem from a woman between 45 and 60 years old with glioma.

J is TRBJ2-7 and V is TRBV5-1; 8 bases map to TRBD1. This CDR3 is built from 13 residues. V shed 5 bases and J 4 bases; nucleotides not matched to a gene: 5. Per the germline V gene, CDR1 is SGHRS and CDR2 is YFSETQ. The CDR3 protein is CASRVTGDYEQYF. The CDR3 region has the DNA TGCGCCAGCAGGGTGACAGGGGATTACGAGCAGTACTTC. The entire variable domain, with the rest obtained from reference TRBV5-1 and TRBJ2-7, is as follows: KAGVTQTPRYLIKTRGQQVTLSCSPISGHRSVSWYQQTPGQGLQFLFEYFSETQRNKGNFPGRFSGRQFSNSRSEMNVSTLELGDSALYLCASRVTGDYEQYFGPGTRLTVT.

The J gene is TRBJ2-1, the V gene TRBV7-2, with D hard to call. The V end was cut by 2 bases, the J end by 0 bases, with 8 bases between. Germline CDR1 reads SGHTA; CDR2 reads FQGNSA. The CDR3 spans 15 residues. The CDR3 sequence is CASSLRRASYNEQFF. The CDR3 DNA is TGTGCCAGCAGCTTACGCCGGGCCTCCTACAATGAGCAGTTCTTC.

Only a few counts were recorded for this clone. The V gene is TRBV11-1, the J gene TRBJ1-2; TRBD1 aligns across 7 bases. The CDR3 spans 11 residues. With 4 bases clipped from V and 7 bases from J, the junction kept 0 bases outside the gene matches. CDR1 and CDR2 (germline): SGHAT, FQDESV (reference sequence). The DNA for the CDR3 is TGTGCCAGCAGCTACAGGGGTGGCTACACCTTC. Translating gives CASSYRGGYTF. Using reference TRBV11-1 and TRBJ1-2 for the parts outside the CDR3, the full variable domain is EAEVAQSPRYKITEKSQAVAFWCDPISGHATLYWYRQILGQGPELLVQFQDESVVDDSQLPKDRFSAERLKGVDSTLKIQPAELGDSAMYLCASSYRGGYTFGSGTRLTVV.

Worth noting for this clone: This same CDR3 is encoded by further DNA sequences in the sample. The rearrangement joins TRBV5-1 to TRBJ2-1; possibly TRBD1 for D (6 bases). The CDR3 is made up of 14 amino acids. Trimming removed 0 bases from V and 4 bases from J, with 8 bases in between. Per germline, CDR1 SGHRS and CDR2 YFSETQ. The CDR3 region has the DNA TGCGCCAGCAGCTTGGAGGGGGTTTACAATGAGCAGTTCTTC. It yields the protein CASSLEGVYNEQFF.

This chain connects TRBV5-1 to TRBJ1-1, with a possible D match to TRBD1 (5 bases). The CDR3 has 14 amino acids. V was clipped by 4 bases and J by 4 bases, with 14 bases between them. CDR1 is SGHRS and CDR2 is YFSETQ in the germline V gene. The CDR3 protein is CASSDQGKATEAFF. In DNA, the CDR3 is TGCGCCAGCAGCGACCAGGGTAAGGCCACTGAAGCTTTCTTT.